This TCR beta chain was sequenced during a study of blood T cells in healthy people across ages (dated by TCRdb to between 2014 and 2017). For the study in its entirety: In model experiments, template switching captured roughly one uniquely barcoded TCR beta cDNA molecule for every two T cells. To track age-related changes in TCR beta repertoire diversity, the study relied on deep sequencing normalized with unique cDNA molecular identifiers. Donors were grouped into four age groups: young (average approximately 15 years), middle-aged (around 39), aged (over 55) and long-lived (approximately 78). To avoid experimental bias, donors of different ages were spread randomly across the sequencing lanes. Two additional independent replicas of 1 million unique cDNA reads from the same blood draw were analyzed for two donors (one aged 18 to 30 and one aged 80 or older).

The CDR1 and CDR2 encoded by the germline V gene (reference sequence) are DFQATT and SNEGSKA. The CDR3 holds 16 amino acids from the cysteine to the phenylalanine. Of the read, only the CDR3 DNA is kept; its 48 bases are in frame from base 1. Germline trimming: 2 bases from V, 1 base from J; junction bases outside gene matches: 8. Note on this clonotype: What this receptor recognizes is not known. Base qualities are not at hand, and no much larger clone is one base apart.

The roughly 39 donors, aged about 6 to 100 years, were systemically healthy Caucasian individuals from Russia. Each donor gave approximately 9.4 milliliters of peripheral blood, drawn into EDTA-treated Vacutainer tubes. PBMCs were isolated by Ficoll-Paque density-gradient centrifugation, with at least 6.5 million obtained per sample. Total RNA was extracted from PBMCs with Trizol reagent, with at least 6 micrograms obtained per sample. Naive CD45RAhigh/CD27high T cell percentages were measured by flow cytometry on a PBMC aliquot from every donor. Overall study outcomes, separate from this receptor: Observed TCR beta diversity per million T cells fell roughly linearly with age, and a significant reduction was already apparent by age roughly 40. Since profiling was done on bulk unsorted PBMCs, naive and antigen-experienced compartments could not be conclusively compared. Estimates of total diversity based on one million sequenced T cells were regarded as lower bounds and as underestimates. There was a strong correlation between observed TCR beta diversity and the percentage of naive T cells measured by flow cytometry. Because donor CMV infection status was unknown, age-related changes in expanded clonotypes were potentially confounded. Compared with the aged group, more naive CD4+ T cells, fewer expanded clones and increased TCR diversity were shown by the long-lived group, suggesting age selection.

Libraries were constructed by 5' RACE. Data came from an Illumina HiSeq 2500. The second PCR ran for about 6 to 11 cycles and used a J-beta primer mix along with a sample-barcoded 5' primer. A template-switch 5' adaptor carrying 12 random nucleotides introduced a unique molecular identifier onto each TCR beta cDNA molecule. At least 2.5 million CDR3-containing paired-end reads were obtained from each sample. The Mint cDNA synthesis kit, primed by a TRBC-specific oligonucleotide, was used to synthesize first-strand cDNA from all RNA. Following uracil-DNA glycosylase treatment, a first 18-cycle PCR with universal primers M1SS and BC2_uni_R was performed on all cDNA. Concerning the study's data processing: For normalization, 1 million high-quality reads, each with a distinct molecular identifier, were randomly selected from each sample. Reads sharing molecular identifiers were discarded rather than binned into consensus sequences. MiTCR, set to a Q25 quality threshold and the strictest error-elimination algorithm, was used for CDR3 identification, clonotype clustering and error correction. A nonparametric unseen species model using Euler transformation provided a lower-bound estimate of total TCR beta diversity. Through fastp at Q25 and MiXCR, TCRdb rebuilt clones from the public reads, retaining in-frame beta chains. CDR3 protein sequences are deduplicated, and each keeps its most common genes and DNA. The V and J calls and clone size come from TCRdb's table, not from the authors' own analysis. This sample holds almost 300,000 distinct CDR3 sequences; around 30% were observed only once. The top ten clonotypes cover 29% of the sample.

Sequences were obtained from blood. The chain joins TRBV20-1 to TRBJ2-3; TRBD2 lines up with 8 middle nucleotides. The sequence derives from a woman aged 70 to 79 in good health. CDR3 reads: CSARLPGGRGTDTQYF. In nucleotide form, the sequence is TGCAGTGCTAGACTGCCGGGAGGGCGGGGCACAGATACGCAGTATTTT.